The entry below describes one TCR beta chain. Its binding antigen is unknown. No per-base quality is available; no much larger clone lies one base away. To be included, a participant needed at least one PBMC sample from before ART initiation plus at least two post-ART samples. All participants with HIV were treated in the United States of America. Before DNA extraction, cryopreserved samples of roughly 1-10 million PBMC were thawed and washed. At the time of the earliest PBMC sample, participants with HIV were aged between about 20 and 55 years. Per participant, PBMC samples came from 1-4 timepoints prior to ART initiation and 2-8 timepoints following ART initiation, for a median of 7 samples. Serial HIV viral load, CD4+ T-cell count, ART history and demographic data were obtained for every participant. A Qiagen kit on a QIAcube was used to extract genomic DNA from unsorted PBMC, with samples processed in batches of 12.

The data stem from a study of long-term antiretroviral therapy in people with HIV (dated by TCRdb to 2021 to 2024). About the full investigation: The earliest samples were collected approximately a decade before the 2015 WHO recommendation for immediate ART, a period when ART was typically delayed until CD4 counts fell. About two fifths of the roughly 30 participants with HIV were female. A total of fewer than 200 cryopreserved PBMC samples were contributed to the cohort by 30 adults with confirmed HIV infection, with samples collected serially over a mean of approximately six years (range 1-12). No cross-contamination during QIAcube processing turned up in test extractions that ran a monoclonal T-cell line alongside around 32 polyclonal samples. Whether ART initiation and durable HIV suppression were associated with changes in peripheral blood TRB repertoire composition and diversity was tested in a retrospective serial study.

The germline V gene (reference sequence) provides CDR1 LNHDA and CDR2 SQIVND. The CDR3 sequence holds 16 residues, the cysteine and phenylalanine included. Kept here is only the CDR3 DNA, which spans 48 bases and is read in frame from base 1. After removal of 0 bases from V and 11 bases from J, the junction retains 14 bases not matched to a gene. Overall study results and their limits: Starting ART was linked to a significant rise in TRB diversity, yet even with long-term ART the diversity remained significantly lower than in transplant donor controls. Narrower CDR3 length ranges were observed in HIV repertoires than in controls, and an antigen-experienced repertoire with only a slight naive shift after ART was suggested by the network structure. No data were available on ART adherence, viral resistance or therapy changes, limiting inferences about post-ART repertoire changes. Expanded TRB clones identified before ART initiation dominated the repertoire across all time points, though the dominance fluctuated and decreased in many PLHIV after ART. Since PBMC availability was limited, sequencing covered only the TCR beta chain, with no alpha chain pairing. Samples dated from about 2003 to 2018, and the ART regimens used may be less effective than current ones. Because pre-ART samples had limited cell numbers, unsorted PBMC were profiled rather than sorted CD4+ and CD8+ T cells.

Sequencing of the TRB variable region was done with the immunoSEQ hsTCRB v3.0 assay at survey level resolution. A depth of roughly 35,000-50,000 T-cell genomes per sample was targeted for TRB sequencing. TRB libraries were pooled and sequenced on an Illumina MiSeq using a v3 150-cycle kit. Per the source publication's procedure: Repertoire analysis ran in R within a reproducible Nextflow workflow covering QC, data transformation and analysis. LymphoSeq2, an R package for exploring AIRR-Seq data, was used to implement custom analyses. A handful of samples that produced fewer than 5000 total TRB sequences were removed, so approximately 190 HIV repertoires were analyzed. Of the approximately 190 retained HIV repertoires, about 61 were collected before and 129 after ART initiation. Repertoires were downsampled to 5000 TRB nucleotide sequences, with summary statistics averaged over 100 downsampling iterations. The analysis kept only TRB sequences whose CDR3 regions were at least seven amino acids long. Diversity was assessed using a clonality score derived from Shannon entropy and using the Gini coefficient. In repertoire networks, the top 5000 CDR3 amino acid sequences were linked whenever an edit distance of one separated two sequences. For TRB CDR3 amino acid sequences, GLIPH2 was used to predict antigen specificity groups and MHC restriction. To flag known CMV, EBV, HIV or tissue antigen associations, CDR3 amino acid sequences were matched against VDJdb and McPAS-TCR. Pre-ART, post-ART and control groups were compared with Wilcoxon signed-rank tests and Holm-Bonferroni correction. TCRdb obtained this table from immuneACCESS and retained in-frame rearrangements with V and J assigned. These tables miss some clones; where compared with another copy, unresolved V genes account for less than half of the shortfall, and the remainder is unexplained. The V and J calls and the clone size are those of that table, but D and trimming were determined from the DNA. The sample contains almost 20,000 clones, roughly nine tenths of them found a single time. Of the sample, approximately 9.6% falls within the top ten clones.

Sequenced here: unsorted PBMCs, sampled roughly 4.2 years before starting antiretroviral therapy. This receptor chain uses TRBV19 and TRBJ1-1, with TRBD1 matching 8 junction bases. This TCR derives from a woman between 25 and 40 years old with HIV. The nucleotide sequence reads TGTGCCAGTAGTATAGATCTAAGGCCAGGGGGCGAGGGGGCTTTCTTT. Its translation is CASSIDLRPGGEGAFF.